One sample yielded the 2 T cell receptor beta chains listed below, sequenced in a study of identical twins. Using its own MiXCR run on the 5' RACE reads, TCRdb lists one record per CDR3 protein. The repertoire holds more than 350,000 distinct CDR3 sequences, with approximately 10% as singletons. Material for sequencing was naive T cells sorted from blood. The receptors originated from a woman in her forties or fifties in good health.

The chain joins TRBV24-1 to TRBJ1-1, with a tentative D call TRBD1 (6 bases). CDR1 is KGHDR and CDR2 is SFDVKD in the germline V gene. This CDR3 has 13 residues. Trimming pared 5 bases from V and 6 bases from J, leaving 12 bases between. The CDR3 sequence is CATSARTAAEAFF. The CDR3 coding sequence is TGTGCCACCAGTGCCCGGACAGCGGCTGAAGCTTTCTTT.

The chain employs TRBV5-1 and TRBJ1-1, with D possibly TRBD1 on 6 matching bases. The length of the CDR3 is 13 residues. Between the trimmed V and J ends, which lost 4 bases and 11 bases, there was a span of 18 bases. Germline CDR1 SGHRS, CDR2 YFSETQ. CDR3 sequence reads: CASSRERQALAFF. The CDR3 DNA follows: TGCGCCAGCAGCCGCGAGAGACAGGCCCTGGCTTTCTTT.